A selection of T cell receptor beta chains follows, all from one sample in a study of T-cell reconstitution after alpha-beta-depleted transplantation in children. Via MiXCR, TCRdb re-called the PCR reads, giving one row per CDR3 protein. This sample has 250,000 to 300,000 distinct CDR3 sequences, with approximately 9.8% found just once. Specimen: PBMCs from the stem cell graft donor, collected from the stem cell graft. The receptors originated from a human donor who donated a stem cell graft to a child with SCID. CDR3s leave out the opening cysteine and the closing phenylalanine or tryptophan.

J	V	CDR3
TRBJ2-7	TRBV15	ATSRGTGETYEQY
TRBJ2-3	TRBV12-3/TRBV12-4	ASSPGTVIPDTQY
TRBJ2-7	TRBV5-6	ASSRQASNEQY
TRBJ2-3	TRBV7-9	ASSLATSGGATDTQY
TRBJ1-1	TRBV20-1	SVFSVATEAF
TRBJ2-3	TRBV6-6	ASRGQVTDTQY
TRBJ2-1	TRBV20-1	SAYNGGAAYNEQF
TRBJ1-1	TRBV25-1	ASRRGSTEAF
TRBJ2-5	TRBV18	ASSIQGIQETQY
TRBJ1-3	TRBV5-1	ASSLARAEGNTIY
TRBJ2-5	TRBV5-1	ASSLEIPFQETQY
TRBJ1-5	TRBV3-1	ASSQSGQGVKPQH
TRBJ1-4	TRBV12-3/TRBV12-4	ASSTGTGYEKLF
TRBJ2-7	TRBV3-1	ASSEEGGTYEQY
TRBJ2-1	TRBV9	ASSVVPLSYTPEGNEQF
TRBJ2-1	TRBV11-2	ASSSGTSGPYNEQF
TRBJ2-5	TRBV18	ASSPRAQETQY
TRBJ2-6	TRBV12-3/TRBV12-4	ASSLRSQSFTGANVLT
TRBJ1-2	TRBV7-2	ASSLVKTGRYDGYT
TRBJ2-1	TRBV10-3	AISDDGAWALNEQF
TRBJ1-4	TRBV7-9	ARSTERDRDEKLF
TRBJ2-6	TRBV5-1	ASSPGQGSGANVLT
TRBJ2-5	TRBV12-3/TRBV12-4	ASSQGPQETQY